What follows describes a single T cell receptor beta chain. The antigen is undetermined. These data come from a study of T cell responses to AZD1222 COVID-19 vaccine. Overall study context: Analyses pooled second doses at about 4 or about 12 weeks.

This CDR3 has 16 amino acids. The method was immunoSEQ multiplex PCR; TCRdb's version includes in-frame clones alone and lacks a portion of them. The data contain some 100,000 clones, about 90% of them singletons. Study-level points and caveats: Reports indicate that nearly half of spike-specific TCRs are directed at unmutated variant regions. Dominant CD4 TCR responses targeted spike regions 160-218 and 743-854.

This specimen was peripheral blood, taken on day 0 of AZD1222 vaccination. The sequence was collected from an adult in good health. This chain uses TRBV21-1 with TRBJ1-1. TRBV21-1 constitutes a pseudogene. The CDR3 nucleotides read TGTGCCAGCCCCAAGCGAGGGACGACCTTGGCCACTGAAGCTTTCTTT. Translated: CASPKRGTTLATEAFF.